This TCR beta chain is drawn from a study of identical twins. With respect to this clonotype: The antigen is not known.

The CDR3 length is 13 residues. The germline V gene encodes CDR1 GTSNPN and CDR2 SVGIG (reference sequence). The V end was cut by 2 bases, the J end by 0 bases, with 6 bases between. TCRdb reprocessed the 5' RACE reads with MiXCR, giving one entry per CDR3 protein. The sample includes about 520,000 distinct CDR3 sequences, around 20% of them seen just once. Study findings and constraints: High-abundance cord blood beta clonotypes had fewer insertions; memory repertoires showed none. Within twin pairs, the out-of-frame alpha sequences they shared showed excess low generation probability.

These same data were also listed under a study on T cells expressing NK-cell markers.

The chain joins TRBV30 to TRBJ2-3; D call uncertain. The specimen was CD4+ T cells sorted from blood. The TCR comes from a woman younger than 30 in good health. This CDR3 is CAWSQRSTDTQYF. The DNA of the CDR3 is TGTGCCTGGAGTCAGCGTAGCACAGATACGCAGTATTTT.